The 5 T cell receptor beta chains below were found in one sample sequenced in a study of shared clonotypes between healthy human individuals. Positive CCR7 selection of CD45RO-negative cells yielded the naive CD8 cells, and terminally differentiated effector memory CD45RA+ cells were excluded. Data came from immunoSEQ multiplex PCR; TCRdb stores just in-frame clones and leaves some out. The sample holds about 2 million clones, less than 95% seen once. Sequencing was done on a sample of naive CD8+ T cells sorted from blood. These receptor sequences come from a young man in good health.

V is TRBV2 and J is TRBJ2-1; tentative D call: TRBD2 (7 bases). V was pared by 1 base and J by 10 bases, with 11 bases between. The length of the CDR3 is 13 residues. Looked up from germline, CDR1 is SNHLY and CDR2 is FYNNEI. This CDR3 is CASSEGGGLEQFF. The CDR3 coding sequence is TGTGCCAGCAGTGAAGGCGGGGGCTTGGAGCAGTTCTTC. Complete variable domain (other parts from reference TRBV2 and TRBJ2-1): EPEVTQTPSHQVTQMGQEVILRCVPISNHLYFYWYRQILGQKVEFLVSFYNNEISEKSEIFDDQFSVERPDGSNFTLKIRSTKLEDSAMYFCASSEGGGLEQFFGPGTRLTVL.

The CDR3 DNA follows: TGCAGCGTTGAGATTCGCGACTACAATGAGCAGTTCTTC. Translated: CSVEIRDYNEQFF. This sequence joins TRBV29-1 and TRBJ2-1; D is uncertain. CDR3 size: 13 residues. Germline V gives CDR1 SQVTM, CDR2 ANQGSEA. V lost 3 bases to trimming and J lost 3 bases, with 9 bases between them.

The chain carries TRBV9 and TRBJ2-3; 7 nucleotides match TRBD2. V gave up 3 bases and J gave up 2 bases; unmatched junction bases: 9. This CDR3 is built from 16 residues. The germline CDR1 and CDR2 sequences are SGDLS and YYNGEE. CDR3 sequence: CASSAGGGRVTDTQYF. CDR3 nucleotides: TGTGCCAGCAGCGCTGGAGGCGGGAGAGTCACAGATACGCAGTATTTT. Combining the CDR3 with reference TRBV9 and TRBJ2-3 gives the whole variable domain DSGVTQTPKHLITATGQRVTLRCSPRSGDLSVYWYQQSLDQGLQFLIQYYNGEERAKGNILERFSAQQFPDLHSELNLSSLELGDSALYFCASSAGGGRVTDTQYFGPGTRLTVL.

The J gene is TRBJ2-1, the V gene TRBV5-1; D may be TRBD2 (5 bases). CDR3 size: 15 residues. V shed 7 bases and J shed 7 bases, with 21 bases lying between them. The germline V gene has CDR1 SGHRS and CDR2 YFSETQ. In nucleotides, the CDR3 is TGCGCCAGCCAAACGTGGACTCAACTGGGGAATGAGCAGTTCTTC. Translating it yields CASQTWTQLGNEQFF.

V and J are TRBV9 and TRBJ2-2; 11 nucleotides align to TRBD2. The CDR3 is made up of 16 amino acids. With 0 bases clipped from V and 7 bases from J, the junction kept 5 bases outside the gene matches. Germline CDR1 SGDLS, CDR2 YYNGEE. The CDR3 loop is CASSVATSGKYGELFF. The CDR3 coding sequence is TGTGCCAGCAGCGTAGCGACTAGCGGGAAGTACGGGGAGCTGTTTTTT.